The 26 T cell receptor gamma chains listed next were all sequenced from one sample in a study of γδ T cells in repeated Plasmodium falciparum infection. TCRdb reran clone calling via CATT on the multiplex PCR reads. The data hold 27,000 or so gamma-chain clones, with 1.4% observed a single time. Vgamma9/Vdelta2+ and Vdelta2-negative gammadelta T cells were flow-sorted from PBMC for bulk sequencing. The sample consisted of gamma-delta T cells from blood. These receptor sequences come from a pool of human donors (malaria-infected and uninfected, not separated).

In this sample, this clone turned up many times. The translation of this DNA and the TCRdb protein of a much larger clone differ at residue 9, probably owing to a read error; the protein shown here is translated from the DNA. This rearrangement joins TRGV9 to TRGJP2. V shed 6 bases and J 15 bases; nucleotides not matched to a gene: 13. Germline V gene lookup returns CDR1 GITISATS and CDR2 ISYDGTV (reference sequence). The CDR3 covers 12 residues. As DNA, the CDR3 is TGTGCCTTGTGGACACACCCCGGGGTCAAGACGTTT. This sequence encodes CALWTHPGVKTF.

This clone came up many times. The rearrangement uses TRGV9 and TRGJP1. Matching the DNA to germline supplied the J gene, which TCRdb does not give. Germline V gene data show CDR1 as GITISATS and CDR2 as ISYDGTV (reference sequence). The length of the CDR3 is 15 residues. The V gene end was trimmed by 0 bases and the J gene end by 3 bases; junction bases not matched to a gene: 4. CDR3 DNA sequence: TGTGCCTTGTGGGAGGTGCAACCCACTGGTTGGTTCAAGATATTT. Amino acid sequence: CALWEVQPTGWFKIF.

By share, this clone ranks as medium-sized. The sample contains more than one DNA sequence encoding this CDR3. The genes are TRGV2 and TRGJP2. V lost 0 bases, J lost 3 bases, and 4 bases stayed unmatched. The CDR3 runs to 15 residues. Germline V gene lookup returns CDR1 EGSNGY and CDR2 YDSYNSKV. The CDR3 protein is CATWDGPGSDWIKTF. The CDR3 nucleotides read TGTGCCACCTGGGACGGGCCGGGTAGTGATTGGATCAAGACGTTT.

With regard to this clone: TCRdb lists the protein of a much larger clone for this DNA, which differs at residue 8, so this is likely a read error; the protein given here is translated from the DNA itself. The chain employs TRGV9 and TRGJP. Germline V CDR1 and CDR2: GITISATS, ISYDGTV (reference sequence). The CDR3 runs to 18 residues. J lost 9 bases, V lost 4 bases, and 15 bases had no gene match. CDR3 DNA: TGTGCCTTGTGGGACCTGCAGCAGGTAGTGTTGGGCAAAAAAATCAAGGTATTT. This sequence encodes CALWDLQQVVLGKKIKVF.

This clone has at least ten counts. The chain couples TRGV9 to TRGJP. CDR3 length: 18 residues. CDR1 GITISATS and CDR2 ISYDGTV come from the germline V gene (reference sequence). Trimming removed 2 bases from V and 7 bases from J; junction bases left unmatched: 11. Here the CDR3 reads CALWEEPPQELGKKIKVF. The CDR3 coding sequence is TGTGCCTTGTGGGAGGAGCCGCCCCAGGAGTTGGGCAAAAAAATCAAGGTATTT.

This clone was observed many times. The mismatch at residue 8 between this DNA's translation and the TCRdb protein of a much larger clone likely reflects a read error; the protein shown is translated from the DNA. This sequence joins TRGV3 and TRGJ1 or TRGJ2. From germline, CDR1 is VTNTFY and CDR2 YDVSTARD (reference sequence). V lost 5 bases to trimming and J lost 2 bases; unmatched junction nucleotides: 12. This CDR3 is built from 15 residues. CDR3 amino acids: CATWAINLHYYKKLF. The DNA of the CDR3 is TGTGCCACCTGGGCAATAAACTTACATTATTATAAGAAACTCTTT.

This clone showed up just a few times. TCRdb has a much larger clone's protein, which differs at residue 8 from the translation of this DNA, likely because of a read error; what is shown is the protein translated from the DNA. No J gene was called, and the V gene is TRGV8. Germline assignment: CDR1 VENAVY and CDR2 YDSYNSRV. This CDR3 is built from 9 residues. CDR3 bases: TGTGCCATCCGTTGGTTCAAGACATTT. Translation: CAIRWFKTF.

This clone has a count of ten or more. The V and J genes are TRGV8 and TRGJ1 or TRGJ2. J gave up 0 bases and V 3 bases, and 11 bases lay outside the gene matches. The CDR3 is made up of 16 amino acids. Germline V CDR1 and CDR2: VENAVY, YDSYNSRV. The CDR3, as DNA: TGTGCCACCTGGGATCTTCACCCTTTGAATTATTATAAGAAACTCTTT. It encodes CATWDLHPLNYYKKLF.

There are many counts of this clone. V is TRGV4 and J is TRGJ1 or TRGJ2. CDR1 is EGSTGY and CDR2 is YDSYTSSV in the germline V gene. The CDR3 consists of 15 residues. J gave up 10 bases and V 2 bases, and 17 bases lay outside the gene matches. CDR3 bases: TGTGCCACCTGGGATGACTTTTGGGACCCCCTGAAGAAACTCTTT. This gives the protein CATWDDFWDPLKKLF.

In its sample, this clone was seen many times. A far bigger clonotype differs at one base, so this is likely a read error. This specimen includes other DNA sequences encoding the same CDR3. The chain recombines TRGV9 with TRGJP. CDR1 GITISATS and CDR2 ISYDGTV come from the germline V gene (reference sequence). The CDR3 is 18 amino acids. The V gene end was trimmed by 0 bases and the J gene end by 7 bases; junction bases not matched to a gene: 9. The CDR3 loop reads CALWEVQAEELGKKIKVF. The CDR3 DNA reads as TGTGCCTTGTGGGAGGTGCAAGCCGAGGAGTTGGGCAAAAAAATCAAGGTATTT.

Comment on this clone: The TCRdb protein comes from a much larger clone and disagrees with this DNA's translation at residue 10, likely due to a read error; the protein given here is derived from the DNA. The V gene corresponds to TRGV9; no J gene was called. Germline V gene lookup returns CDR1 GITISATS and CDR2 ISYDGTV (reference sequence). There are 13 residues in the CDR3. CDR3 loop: CALWEVPPAVGLF. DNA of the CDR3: TGTGCCTTGTGGGAGGTGCCGCCCGCGGTTGGTCTCTTT.

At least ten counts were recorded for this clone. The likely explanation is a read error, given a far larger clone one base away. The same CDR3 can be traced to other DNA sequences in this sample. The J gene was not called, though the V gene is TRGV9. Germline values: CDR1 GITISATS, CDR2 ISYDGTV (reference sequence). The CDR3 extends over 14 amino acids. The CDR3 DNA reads TGTGCCTTGTGGGAGTCCCCAACTTATTATAAGAAACTCTTC. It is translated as CALWESPTYYKKLF.

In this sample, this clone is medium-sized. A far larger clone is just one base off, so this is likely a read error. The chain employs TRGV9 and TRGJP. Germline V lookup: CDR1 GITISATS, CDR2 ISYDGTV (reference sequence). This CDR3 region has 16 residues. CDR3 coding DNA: TGTGCCTTGTGGGGGGTGCAAGAGTTGGGCAAAAAAATCAAGGTATTT. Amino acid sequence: CALWGVQELGKKIKVF.

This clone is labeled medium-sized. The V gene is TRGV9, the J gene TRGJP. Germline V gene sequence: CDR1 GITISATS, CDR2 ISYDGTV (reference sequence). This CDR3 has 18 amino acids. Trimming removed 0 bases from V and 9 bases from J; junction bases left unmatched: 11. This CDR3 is CALWEVGARRLGKKIKVF. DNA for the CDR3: TGTGCCTTGTGGGAGGTGGGGGCCCGTAGGTTGGGCAAAAAAATCAAGGTATTT.

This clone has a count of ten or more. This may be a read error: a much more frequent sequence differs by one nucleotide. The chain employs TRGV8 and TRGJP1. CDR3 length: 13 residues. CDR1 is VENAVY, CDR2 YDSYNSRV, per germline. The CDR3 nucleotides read TGTGCCACCTGGGATACCGCTGGTTGGTTCAAGATATTT. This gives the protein CATWDTAGWFKIF.

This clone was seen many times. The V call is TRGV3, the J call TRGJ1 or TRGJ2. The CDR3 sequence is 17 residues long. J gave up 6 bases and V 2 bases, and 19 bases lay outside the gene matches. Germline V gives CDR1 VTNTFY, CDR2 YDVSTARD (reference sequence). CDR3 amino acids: CATWDTSRIYISYKKLF. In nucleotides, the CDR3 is TGTGCCACCTGGGACACGAGCCGTATTTATATAAGTTATAAGAAACTCTTT.

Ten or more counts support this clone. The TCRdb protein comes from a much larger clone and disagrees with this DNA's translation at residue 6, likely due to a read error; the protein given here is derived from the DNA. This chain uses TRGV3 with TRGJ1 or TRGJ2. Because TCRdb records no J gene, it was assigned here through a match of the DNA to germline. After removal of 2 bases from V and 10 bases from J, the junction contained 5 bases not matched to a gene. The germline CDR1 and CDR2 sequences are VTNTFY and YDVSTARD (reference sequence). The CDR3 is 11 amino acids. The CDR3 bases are TGTGCCACCTGGGACAACAGCAAGAAACTCTTT. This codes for CATWDNSKKLF.

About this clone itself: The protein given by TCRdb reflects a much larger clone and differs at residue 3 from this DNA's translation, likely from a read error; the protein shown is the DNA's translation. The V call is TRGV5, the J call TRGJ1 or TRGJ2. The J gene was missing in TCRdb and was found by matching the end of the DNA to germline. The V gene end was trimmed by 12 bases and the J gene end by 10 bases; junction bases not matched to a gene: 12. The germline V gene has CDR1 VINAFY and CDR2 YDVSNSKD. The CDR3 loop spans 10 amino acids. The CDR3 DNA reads TGTGCCGCCATGGGTTCCAAGAAACTCTTT. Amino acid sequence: CAAMGSKKLF.

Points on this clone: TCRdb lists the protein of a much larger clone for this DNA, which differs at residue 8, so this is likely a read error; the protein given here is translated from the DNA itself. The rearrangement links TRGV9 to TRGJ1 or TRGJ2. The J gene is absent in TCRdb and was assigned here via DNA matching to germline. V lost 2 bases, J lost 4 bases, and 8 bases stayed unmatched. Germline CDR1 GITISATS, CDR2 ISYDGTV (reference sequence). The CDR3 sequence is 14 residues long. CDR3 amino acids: CALWEGEKYYKKLF. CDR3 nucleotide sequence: TGTGCCTTGTGGGAGGGGGAGAAGTATTATAAGAAACTCTTT.

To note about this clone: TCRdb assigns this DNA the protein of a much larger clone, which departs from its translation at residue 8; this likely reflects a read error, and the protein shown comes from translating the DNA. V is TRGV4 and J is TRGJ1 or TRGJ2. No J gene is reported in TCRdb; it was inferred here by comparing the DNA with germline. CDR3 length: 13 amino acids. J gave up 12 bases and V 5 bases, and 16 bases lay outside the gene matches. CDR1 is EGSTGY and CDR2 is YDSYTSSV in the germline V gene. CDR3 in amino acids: CATWVDPTIGKLF. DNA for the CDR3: TGTGCCACCTGGGTCGATCCCACTATAGGGAAACTCTTT.

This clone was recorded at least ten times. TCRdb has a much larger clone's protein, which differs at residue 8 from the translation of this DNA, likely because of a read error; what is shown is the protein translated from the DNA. CDR3 residues: CALWEPRAKKLF. CDR3 sequence (DNA): TGTGCCTTGTGGGAGCCCCGAGCGAAGAAACTCTTT. The chain combines TRGV9 with TRGJ1 or TRGJ2. The J gene, missing from TCRdb, was assigned here through DNA to germline matching. The CDR3 runs to 12 residues. From germline, CDR1 is GITISATS and CDR2 ISYDGTV (reference sequence). The ends lost 3 bases at V and 10 bases at J; junction bases unmatched: 9.

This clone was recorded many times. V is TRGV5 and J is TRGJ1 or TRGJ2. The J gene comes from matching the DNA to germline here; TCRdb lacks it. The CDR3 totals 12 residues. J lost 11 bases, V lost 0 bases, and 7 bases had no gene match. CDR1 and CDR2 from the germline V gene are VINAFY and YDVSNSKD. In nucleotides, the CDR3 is TGTGCCACCTGGGACAGGCGAGGGGAGAAACTCTTT. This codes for CATWDRRGEKLF.

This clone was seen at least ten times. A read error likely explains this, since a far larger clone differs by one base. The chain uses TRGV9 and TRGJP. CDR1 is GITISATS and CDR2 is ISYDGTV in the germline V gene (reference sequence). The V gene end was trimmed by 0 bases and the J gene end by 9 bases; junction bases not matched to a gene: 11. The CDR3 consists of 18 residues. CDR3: CALWEVHESGLGKKIKVF. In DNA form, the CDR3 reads TGTGCCTTGTGGGAGGTGCATGAATCAGGGTTGGGCAAAAAAATCAAGGTATTT.

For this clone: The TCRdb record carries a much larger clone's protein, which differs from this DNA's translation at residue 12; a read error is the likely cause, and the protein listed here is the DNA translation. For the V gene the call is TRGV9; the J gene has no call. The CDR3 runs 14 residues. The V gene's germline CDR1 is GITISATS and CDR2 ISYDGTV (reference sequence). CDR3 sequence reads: CALWEGLNYYKRLF. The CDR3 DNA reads TGTGCCTTGTGGGAGGGACTAAATTATTATAAGAGACTCTTT.

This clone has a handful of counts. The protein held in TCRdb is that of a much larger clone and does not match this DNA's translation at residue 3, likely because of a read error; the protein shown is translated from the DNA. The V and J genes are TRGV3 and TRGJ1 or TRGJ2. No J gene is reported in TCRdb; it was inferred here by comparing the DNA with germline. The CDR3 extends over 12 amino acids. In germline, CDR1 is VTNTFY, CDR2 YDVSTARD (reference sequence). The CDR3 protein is CASWDGPYKKLF. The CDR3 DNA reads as TGTGCCTCCTGGGACGGTCCCTATAAGAAACTCTTT.

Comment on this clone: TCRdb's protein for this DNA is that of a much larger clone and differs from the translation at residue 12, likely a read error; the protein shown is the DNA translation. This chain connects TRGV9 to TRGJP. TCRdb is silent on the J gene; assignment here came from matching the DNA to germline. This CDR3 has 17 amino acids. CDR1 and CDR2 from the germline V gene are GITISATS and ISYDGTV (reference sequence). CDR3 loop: CALWEVYDKLGRKIKVF. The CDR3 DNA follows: TGTGCCTTGTGGGAGGTGTATGATAAGTTGGGCAGAAAAATCAAGGTATTT.